This T cell receptor (beta chain) was obtained from a study of identical twins. Regarding the study as a whole: Zero-insertion findings could be partly confounded by invariant cells (MAIT and iNKT cells). Conclusions rested on cross-sectional statistics rather than following the same donors. Twins' excess sharing was less marked for out-of-frame beta sequences.

This clonotype was seen at least ten times. The antigen remains undetermined. Trimming left V 5 bases short and J 2 bases short, with 15 bases between. The CDR3 is 15 residues long. Germline V lookup: CDR1 MNHNS, CDR2 SASEGT. Unique molecular identifiers were in the cDNA, with template-switch universal primer binding. TCRdb re-called the 5' RACE reads with MiXCR, one entry per CDR3 protein. The sample includes about 490,000 distinct CDR3 sequences, about 16% of them seen just once. These data also formed part of another study, on yellow fever vaccine responses in identical twins.

This clonotype was sampled from a woman aged 18-29 years in good health. Sequenced: CD4+ T cells sorted from blood. The V and J genes are TRBV6-1 and TRBJ2-5; D possibly matches TRBD1 or TRBD2 (5 bases each). CDR3 in amino acids: CASSRFGAKQETQYF. Written as DNA, the CDR3 is TGTGCCAGCAGTAGATTCGGGGCGAAACAAGAGACCCAGTACTTC.